The clone carrying this TCR beta chain was found a few times. These data belong to a study of CD8+ T cells in alopecia areata. The CDR3 loop spans 12 amino acids. Germline V gene lookup returns CDR1 SEHNR and CDR2 FQNEAQ (reference sequence). V shed 1 base and J shed 8 bases, with 8 bases lying between them. RNA extraction was followed by reverse transcription into cDNA, which acted as the sequencing template. The assay was immunoSEQ multiplex PCR, and TCRdb's table has in-frame clones only and misses some. This sample carries approximately 130,000 clones, around 50% of them seen once, and the ten largest clones take roughly a tenth.

V is TRBV7-9 and J is TRBJ1-2; D gene unclear. Material: NKG2D-low CD8+ T cells sorted from blood. The receptor's source is a human donor with alopecia areata. In nucleotides, the CDR3 is TGTGCCAGCAGCTTAGACGCGCTGGGCTACACCTTC. Translation gives CASSLDALGYTF.